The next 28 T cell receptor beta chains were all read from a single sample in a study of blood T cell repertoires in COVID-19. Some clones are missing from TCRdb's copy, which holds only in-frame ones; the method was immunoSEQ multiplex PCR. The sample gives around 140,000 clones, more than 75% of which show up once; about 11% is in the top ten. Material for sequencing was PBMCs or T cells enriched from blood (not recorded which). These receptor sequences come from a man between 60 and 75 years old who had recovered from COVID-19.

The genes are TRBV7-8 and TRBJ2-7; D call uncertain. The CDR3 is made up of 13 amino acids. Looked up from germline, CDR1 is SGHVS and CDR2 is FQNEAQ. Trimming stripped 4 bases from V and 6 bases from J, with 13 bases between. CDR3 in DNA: TGTGCCAGCAGCTCCAACCTCGAGATCGAGCAGTACTTC. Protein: CASSSNLEIEQYF.

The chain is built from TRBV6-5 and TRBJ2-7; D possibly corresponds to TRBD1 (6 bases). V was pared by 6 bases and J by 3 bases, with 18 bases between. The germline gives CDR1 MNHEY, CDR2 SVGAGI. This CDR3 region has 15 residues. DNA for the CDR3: TGTGCCAGCAGCGGTCGACAGGCGATCATCTACGAGCAGTACTTC. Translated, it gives CASSGRQAIIYEQYF.

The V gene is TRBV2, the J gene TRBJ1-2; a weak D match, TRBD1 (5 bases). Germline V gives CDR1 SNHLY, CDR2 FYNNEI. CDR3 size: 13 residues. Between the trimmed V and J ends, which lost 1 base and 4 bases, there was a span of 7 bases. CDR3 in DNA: TGTGCCAGCAGTGAAGGGACACGCTATGGCTACACCTTC. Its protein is CASSEGTRYGYTF.

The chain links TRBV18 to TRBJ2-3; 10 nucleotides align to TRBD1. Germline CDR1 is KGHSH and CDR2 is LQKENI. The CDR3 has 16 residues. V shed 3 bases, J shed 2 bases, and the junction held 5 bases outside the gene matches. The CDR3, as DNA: TGTGCCAGCTCACCTGGACAGGGGGTGGCCACAGATACGCAGTATTTT. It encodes CASSPGQGVATDTQYF.

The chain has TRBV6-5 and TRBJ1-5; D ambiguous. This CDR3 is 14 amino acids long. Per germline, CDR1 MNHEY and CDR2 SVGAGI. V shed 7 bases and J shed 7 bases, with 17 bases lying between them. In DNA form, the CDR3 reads TGTGCCAGCAACTCTCCGGGTTCGGGACAGCCCCAGCATTTT. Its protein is CASNSPGSGQPQHF.

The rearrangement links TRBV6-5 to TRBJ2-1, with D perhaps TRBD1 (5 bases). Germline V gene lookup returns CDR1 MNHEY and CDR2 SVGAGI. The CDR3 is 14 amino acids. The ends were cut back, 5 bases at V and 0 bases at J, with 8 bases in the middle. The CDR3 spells CASSLGASYNEQFF. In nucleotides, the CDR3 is TGTGCCAGCAGTCTAGGGGCCTCCTACAATGAGCAGTTCTTC.

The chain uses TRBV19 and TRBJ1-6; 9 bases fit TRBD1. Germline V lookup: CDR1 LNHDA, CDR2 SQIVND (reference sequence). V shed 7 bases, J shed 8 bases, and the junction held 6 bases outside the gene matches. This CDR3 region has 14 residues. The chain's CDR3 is CASKDRGSDSPLHF. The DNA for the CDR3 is TGTGCCAGTAAGGACAGGGGAAGTGATTCACCCCTCCACTTT.

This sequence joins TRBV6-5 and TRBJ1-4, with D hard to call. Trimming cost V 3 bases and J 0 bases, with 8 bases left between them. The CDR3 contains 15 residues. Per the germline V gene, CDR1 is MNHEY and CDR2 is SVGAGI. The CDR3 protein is CASSYAIATNEKLFF. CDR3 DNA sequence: TGTGCCAGCAGTTATGCGATTGCAACTAATGAAAAACTGTTTTTT.

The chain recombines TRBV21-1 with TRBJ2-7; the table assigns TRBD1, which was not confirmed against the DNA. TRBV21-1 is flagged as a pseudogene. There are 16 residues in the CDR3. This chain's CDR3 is CASSKEQDTQSYEQYF. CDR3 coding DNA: TGTGCCAGCAGCAAAGAACAAGACACTCAATCCTACGAGCAGTACTTC.

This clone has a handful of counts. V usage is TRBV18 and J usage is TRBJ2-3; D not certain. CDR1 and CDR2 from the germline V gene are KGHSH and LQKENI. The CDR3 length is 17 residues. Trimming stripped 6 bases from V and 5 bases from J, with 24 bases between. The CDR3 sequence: CASSSFPLDAYVDTQYF. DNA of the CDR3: TGTGCCAGCTCCTCCTTCCCACTTGATGCTTATGTAGATACGCAGTATTTT. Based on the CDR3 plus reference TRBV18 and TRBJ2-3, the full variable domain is NAGVMQNPRHLVRRRGQEARLRCSPMKGHSHVYWYRQLPEEGLKFMVYLQKENIIDESGMPKERFSAEFPKEGPSILRIQQVVRGDSAAYFCASSSFPLDAYVDTQYFGPGTRLTVL.

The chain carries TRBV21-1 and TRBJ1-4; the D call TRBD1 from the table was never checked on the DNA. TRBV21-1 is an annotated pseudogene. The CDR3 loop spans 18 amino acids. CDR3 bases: TGTGCCAGCAGCGCCACTAACCCCGCAGGGGGCCTTAATGAAAAACTGTTTTTT. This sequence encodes CASSATNPAGGLNEKLFF.

The CDR3 sequence is CASSQDVGGGIRGDYGYTF. CDR3 in DNA: TGCGCCAGCAGCCAAGATGTAGGGGGAGGGATCAGAGGCGACTATGGCTACACCTTC. This chain joins TRBV4-1 and TRBJ1-2; a weak D match, TRBD1 (6 bases). The V gene lost 0 bases and the J gene lost 3 bases, with 23 bases spanning the gap. CDR3 size: 19 residues. Per the germline V gene, CDR1 is MGHRA and CDR2 is YSYEKL.

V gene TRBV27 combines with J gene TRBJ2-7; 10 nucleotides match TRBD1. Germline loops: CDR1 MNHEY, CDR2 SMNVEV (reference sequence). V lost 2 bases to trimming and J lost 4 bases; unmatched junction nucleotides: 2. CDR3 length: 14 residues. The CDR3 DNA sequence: TGTGCCAGCAGTTTAAGGGACAGGGGTTACGAGCAGTACTTC. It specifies CASSLRDRGYEQYF.

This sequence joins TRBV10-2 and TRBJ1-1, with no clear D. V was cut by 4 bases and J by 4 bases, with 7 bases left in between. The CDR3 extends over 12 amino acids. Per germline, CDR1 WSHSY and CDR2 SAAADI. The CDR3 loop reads CASSGGGTEAFF. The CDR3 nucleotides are TGCGCCAGCAGTGGAGGAGGCACTGAAGCTTTCTTT.

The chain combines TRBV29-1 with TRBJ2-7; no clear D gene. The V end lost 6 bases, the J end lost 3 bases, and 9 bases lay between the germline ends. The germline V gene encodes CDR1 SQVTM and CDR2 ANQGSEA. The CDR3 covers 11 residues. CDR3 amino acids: CSVGFLYEQYF. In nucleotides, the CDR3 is TGCAGCGTCGGGTTCCTCTACGAGCAGTACTTC.

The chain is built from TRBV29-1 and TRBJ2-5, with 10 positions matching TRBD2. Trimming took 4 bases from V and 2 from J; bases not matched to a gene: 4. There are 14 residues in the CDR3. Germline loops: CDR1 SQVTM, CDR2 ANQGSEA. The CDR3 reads CSVGIAGGQETQYF. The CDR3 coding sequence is TGCAGCGTTGGGATAGCGGGGGGTCAAGAGACCCAGTACTTC.

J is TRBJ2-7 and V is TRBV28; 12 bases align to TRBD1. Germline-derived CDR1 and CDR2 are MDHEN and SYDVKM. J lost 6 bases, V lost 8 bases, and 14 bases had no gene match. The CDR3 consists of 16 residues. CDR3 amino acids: CASEGTGGAGAGEQYF. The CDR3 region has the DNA TGTGCCAGCGAGGGGACAGGGGGCGCCGGAGCGGGCGAGCAGTACTTC.

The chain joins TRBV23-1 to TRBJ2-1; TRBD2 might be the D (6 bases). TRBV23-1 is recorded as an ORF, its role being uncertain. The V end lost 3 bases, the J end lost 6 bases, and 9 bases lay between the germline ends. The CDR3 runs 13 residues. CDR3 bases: TGCGCCAGCAGTCAGACTAGAGTCAATGAGCAGTTCTTC. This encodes CASSQTRVNEQFF.

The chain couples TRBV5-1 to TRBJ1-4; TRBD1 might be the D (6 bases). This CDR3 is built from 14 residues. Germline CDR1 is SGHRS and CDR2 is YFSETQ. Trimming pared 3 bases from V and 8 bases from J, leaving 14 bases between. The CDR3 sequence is CASSSQGIGEKLFF. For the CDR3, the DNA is TGCGCCAGCAGCTCGCAGGGGATTGGGGAAAAACTGTTTTTT.

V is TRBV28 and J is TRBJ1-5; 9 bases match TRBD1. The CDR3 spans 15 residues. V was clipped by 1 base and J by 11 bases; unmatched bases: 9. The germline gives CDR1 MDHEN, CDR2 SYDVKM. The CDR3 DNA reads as TGTGCCAGCAGTTTATCCGGACAGGGGCTGAGGGCCCAGCATTTT. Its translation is CASSLSGQGLRAQHF. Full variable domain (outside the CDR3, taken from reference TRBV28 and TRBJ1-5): DVKVTQSSRYLVKRTGEKVFLECVQDMDHENMFWYRQDPGLGLRLIYFSYDVKMKEKGDIPEGYSVSREKKERFSLILESASTNQTSMYLCASSLSGQGLRAQHFGDGTRLSIL.

The CDR3 DNA is TGTGCCAGCAGCCAGGGGATAGGAAACACCATATATTTT. It specifies CASSQGIGNTIYF. The chain employs TRBV11-2 and TRBJ1-3; D possibly corresponds to TRBD1 (6 bases). CDR3 length: 13 amino acids. V shed 5 bases and J shed 4 bases, with 9 bases lying between them. Germline CDR1 and CDR2: SGHAT and FQNNGV.

CDR3 in DNA: TGCGCCAGCGGAAACCCTGGACAATTTGGCGGCTACACCTTC. Translated: CASGNPGQFGGYTF. The chain joins TRBV5-1 to TRBJ1-2; D perhaps matches TRBD1 (5 bases). Germline-derived CDR1 and CDR2 are SGHRS and YFSETQ. The CDR3 extends over 14 amino acids. V shed 7 bases and J shed 8 bases, with 21 bases lying between them.

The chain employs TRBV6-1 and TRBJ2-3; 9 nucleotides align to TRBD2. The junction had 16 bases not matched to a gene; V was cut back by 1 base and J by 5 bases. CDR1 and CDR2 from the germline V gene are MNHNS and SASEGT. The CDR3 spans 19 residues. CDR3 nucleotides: TGTGCCAGCAGTGAAGTTATGGGTAGCGGGAGAGGAGTTGGAGATACGCAGTATTTT. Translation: CASSEVMGSGRGVGDTQYF.

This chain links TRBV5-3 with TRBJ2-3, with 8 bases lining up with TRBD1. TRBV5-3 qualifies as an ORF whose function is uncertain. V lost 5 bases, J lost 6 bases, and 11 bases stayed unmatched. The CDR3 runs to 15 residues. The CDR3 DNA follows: TGTGCCAGAAGTCCCCGGGACAGGTACGAGGATACGCAGTATTTT. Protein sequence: CARSPRDRYEDTQYF.

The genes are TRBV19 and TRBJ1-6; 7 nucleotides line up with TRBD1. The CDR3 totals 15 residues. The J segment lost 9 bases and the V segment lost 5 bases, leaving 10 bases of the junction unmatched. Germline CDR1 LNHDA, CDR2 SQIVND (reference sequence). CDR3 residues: CASSHGQARGSPLHF. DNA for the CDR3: TGTGCCAGTAGTCACGGACAGGCACGGGGTTCACCCCTCCACTTT.

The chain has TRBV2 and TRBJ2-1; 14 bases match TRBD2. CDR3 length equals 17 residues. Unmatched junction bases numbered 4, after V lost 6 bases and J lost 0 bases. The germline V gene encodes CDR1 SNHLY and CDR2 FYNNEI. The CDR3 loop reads CASRGTSGSSSYNEQFF. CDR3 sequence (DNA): TGTGCCAGCAGGGGGACTAGCGGGAGCTCCTCCTACAATGAGCAGTTCTTC.

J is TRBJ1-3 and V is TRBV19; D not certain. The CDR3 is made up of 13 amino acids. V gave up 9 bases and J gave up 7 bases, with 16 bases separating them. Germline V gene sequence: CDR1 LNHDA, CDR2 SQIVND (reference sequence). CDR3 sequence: CASPSPPGNTIYF. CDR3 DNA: TGTGCCAGCCCTTCACCTCCGGGGAACACCATATATTTT.

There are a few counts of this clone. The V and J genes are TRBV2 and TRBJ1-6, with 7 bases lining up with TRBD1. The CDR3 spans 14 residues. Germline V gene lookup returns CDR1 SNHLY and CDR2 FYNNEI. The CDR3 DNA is TGTGCTTCGGGGGGGCACAGGGGCAAGTCACCCCTCCACTTT. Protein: CASGGHRGKSPLHF.